This T cell receptor beta chain is from a study of T cell responses to AZD1222 COVID-19 vaccine. Whole-study results and caveats: White British ancestry dominated among donors, who included more females, and clonal diversity was possibly underestimated.

The method was immunoSEQ multiplex PCR; TCRdb's version includes in-frame clones alone and lacks a portion of them. The sample comprises under 50,000 clones, about nine tenths of which are singletons, and roughly 29% rests with the top ten. As for this clone: Its antigen is as yet unknown.

Per the germline V gene, CDR1 is MGHRA and CDR2 is YSYEKL. The V end was cut by 4 bases, the J end by 4 bases, with 14 bases between. The CDR3 sequence is 15 residues long. The chain couples TRBV4-1 to TRBJ2-1; D possibly corresponds to TRBD2 (6 bases). This TCR was recovered from an adult who received the MenACWY meningococcal vaccine as a control. The source was peripheral blood, collected 28 days after the second dose of the MenACWY control vaccine. The CDR3 bases are TGCGCCAGCAGCCGCCCCAGGGACTCTTACAATGAGCAGTTCTTC. Translation: CASSRPRDSYNEQFF.